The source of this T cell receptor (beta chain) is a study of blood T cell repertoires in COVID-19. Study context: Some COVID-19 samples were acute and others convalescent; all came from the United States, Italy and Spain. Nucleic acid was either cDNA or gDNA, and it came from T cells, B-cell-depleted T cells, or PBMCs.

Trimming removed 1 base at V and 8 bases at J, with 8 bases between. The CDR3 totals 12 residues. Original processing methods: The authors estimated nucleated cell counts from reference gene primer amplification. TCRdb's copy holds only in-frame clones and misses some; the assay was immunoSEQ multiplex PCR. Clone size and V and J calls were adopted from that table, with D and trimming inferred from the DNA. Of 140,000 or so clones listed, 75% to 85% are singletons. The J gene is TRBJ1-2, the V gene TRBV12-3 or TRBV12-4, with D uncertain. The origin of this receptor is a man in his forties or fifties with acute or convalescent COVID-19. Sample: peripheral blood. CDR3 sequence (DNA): TGTGCCAGCAGTTTAGGTAGCCCAGGCTACACCTTC. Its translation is CASSLGSPGYTF.